The 26 T cell receptor beta chains below come from one sample, sequenced in a study of blood T cells in healthy people across ages. Primed by a sample-barcoded 5' primer and a J-beta primer mix, a second PCR proceeded for about 6 to 11 cycles. Each CDR3 protein is one row after TCRdb ran MiXCR on the 5' RACE reads. This sample yields around 800,000 distinct CDR3 sequences, of which roughly 53% are seen a single time; around 41% belongs to the top ten. The material sequenced was blood. The receptors stem from an older man in good health.

CDR3 sequence (DNA): TGTGCCAGCAGCTTAGGTTCTGGGGCTAGCGCAGATACGCAGTATTTT. Translation: CASSLGSGASADTQYF. The chain uses TRBV7-6 and TRBJ2-3, with a tentative D call TRBD2 (6 bases). The CDR3 loop spans 16 amino acids. Germline values: CDR1 SGHVS, CDR2 FNYEAQ. V was clipped by 1 base and J by 4 bases, with 15 bases between them.

The gene calls are TRBV5-1 and TRBJ2-5, with D perhaps being TRBD1 or TRBD2 (5 bases each). The germline CDR1 and CDR2 sequences are SGHRS and YFSETQ. This CDR3 is built from 17 residues. V lost 4 bases and J 7 bases, leaving 26 bases between the germline ends. CDR3 amino acids: CASSQPAGTGYVGTQYF. CDR3 in DNA: TGCGCCAGCAGCCAACCAGCCGGGACCGGTTACGTTGGGACCCAGTACTTC.

The chain employs TRBV5-1 and TRBJ1-5, with a weak D call TRBD1 (6 bases). Germline CDR1 reads SGHRS; CDR2 reads YFSETQ. The CDR3 consists of 16 residues. The ends were cut back, 0 bases at V and 4 bases at J, with 14 bases in the middle. The CDR3 coding sequence is TGCGCCAGCAGCTTGGGGGACAAGGCGGGAAATCAGCCCCAGCATTTT. It encodes CASSLGDKAGNQPQHF.

The chain links TRBV12-3 or TRBV12-4 to TRBJ1-2; D unclear. V shed 6 bases and J shed 4 bases, with 15 bases lying between them. CDR3 length equals 14 residues. The chain's CDR3 is CASSRAPFPYGYTF. In DNA form, the CDR3 reads TGTGCCAGCAGCCGTGCCCCTTTTCCCTATGGCTACACCTTC.

This clonotype was seen repeatedly, ten times or more. The chain couples TRBV6-4 to TRBJ1-2; no clear D. Germline CDR1 MRHNA, CDR2 SNTAGT. V was pared by 0 bases and J by 7 bases, with 15 bases between. The CDR3 contains 15 residues. In DNA form, the CDR3 reads TGTGCCAGCAGTGACTCCGAAACTGGGGTGCGTGGCTACACCTTC. As protein: CASSDSETGVRGYTF.

A word on this clonotype: A read error may produce the germline difference seen at one junction end. V gene TRBV10-3 combines with J gene TRBJ2-1; TRBD1 or TRBD2 may be the D gene (5 bases each). The CDR3 is made up of 14 amino acids. The germline CDR1 and CDR2 sequences are ENHRY and SYGVKD. The CDR3 DNA follows: TGTACCATCAGTGAGGGTGGGGCAGGTCATGAGCAGTTCTTC. This gives the protein CTISEGGAGHEQFF.

V gene TRBV6-1 combines with J gene TRBJ2-7, with 10 bases identical to TRBD1. This CDR3 has 15 residues. Trimming took 3 bases from V and 1 from J; bases not matched to a gene: 3. Per germline, CDR1 MNHNS and CDR2 SASEGT. The CDR3 nucleotides read TGTGCCAGCAGTGAGGGGGGACAGGGGTCCTACGAGCAGTACTTC. This translates into CASSEGGQGSYEQYF.

This clonotype has more than one count but fewer than ten. The chain employs TRBV10-3 and TRBJ2-1, with TRBD2 matching over 9 bases. J lost 2 bases, V lost 10 bases, and 6 bases had no gene match. CDR1 and CDR2 (germline): ENHRY, SYGVKD. The CDR3 totals 14 residues. The CDR3: CATRTSETYNEQFF. DNA for the CDR3: TGTGCCACTCGGACTAGCGAAACCTACAATGAGCAGTTCTTC.

Worth noting for this clonotype: One junction end does not reproduce the germline sequence, and a read error may be involved. The rearrangement uses TRBV6-6 and TRBJ1-5, with unresolved D. CDR1 MNHNY and CDR2 SVGAGI come from the germline V gene (reference sequence). This CDR3 is built from 14 residues. The chain's CDR3 is CASSYPFDNRPQHF. The CDR3, as DNA: TGTGCCAGCAGTTACCCCTTTGACAATCGGCCCCAGCATTTT.

This clonotype was counted between two and nine times. The chain carries TRBV29-1 and TRBJ2-6, with 9 nucleotides matching TRBD2. V dropped 1 base and J dropped 0; count of bases not matched to a gene: 1. The CDR3 is 16 amino acids. Germline V CDR1 and CDR2: SQVTM, ANQGSEA. The CDR3 reads CSVEAAGGSGANVLTF. The CDR3 bases are TGCAGCGTTGAAGCAGCGGGAGGCTCTGGGGCCAACGTCCTGACTTTC.

This sequence joins TRBV20-1 and TRBJ2-1; TRBD2 matches at 10 bases. Germline CDR1 is DFQATT and CDR2 is SNEGSKA (reference sequence). CDR3 length: 15 amino acids. The V and J ends lost 5 bases and 7 bases, in that order; junction bases with no gene match: 11. The CDR3, as DNA: TGCAGTGCTGGGGGAGGACTAGCGGTAGAGAATGAGCAGTTCTTC. Protein product: CSAGGGLAVENEQFF.

This clonotype showed up just a few times. The rearrangement uses TRBV27 and TRBJ2-7; 9 bases fit TRBD2. Unmatched junction bases numbered 6, after V lost 6 bases and J lost 3 bases. Germline V gene lookup returns CDR1 MNHEY and CDR2 SMNVEV (reference sequence). The CDR3 contains 14 residues. DNA for the CDR3: TGTGCCAGCAGAATTAGCGGGGGTTTCTACGAGCAGTACTTC. This translates into CASRISGGFYEQYF.

The sample holds a few counts of this clonotype. The chain uses TRBV6-1 and TRBJ2-7, with D unclear. Trimming took 8 bases from V and 4 from J, leaving 12 bases between them. The CDR3 is 12 amino acids. The germline gives CDR1 MNHNS, CDR2 SASEGT. CDR3 sequence: CASRITSYEQYF. The CDR3 coding sequence is TGTGCCAGCCGGATTACATCTTACGAGCAGTACTTC.

About this clonotype: The junction differs from germline at one of its ends, possibly a read error. The chain combines TRBV7-9 with TRBJ1-4, with D unresolved. This CDR3 region has 15 residues. In germline, CDR1 is SEHNR, CDR2 FQNEAQ (reference sequence). The CDR3 DNA is TGTGCCAGCAGCTTAGCCCGGGGAGGAATTGAAGAACTGTTTTTT. It is translated as CASSLARGGIEELFF.

V gene TRBV7-2 combines with J gene TRBJ1-1; perhaps TRBD1 as D (5 bases). CDR1 is SGHTA, CDR2 FQGNSA, per germline. Trimming removed 0 bases at V and 3 bases at J, with 11 bases between. This CDR3 spans 15 amino acids. CDR3: CASSLAGGRYTEAFF. DNA of the CDR3: TGTGCCAGCAGCTTAGCGGGGGGACGGTACACTGAAGCTTTCTTT.

With respect to this clonotype: The junction departs from germline at one end; a sequencing error may be responsible. The rearrangement joins TRBV9 to TRBJ2-5; perhaps D is TRBD1 or TRBD2 (5 bases each). CDR1 is SGDLS and CDR2 is YYNGEE in the germline V gene. The CDR3 loop spans 15 amino acids. CDR3 bases: TGTGCCGGCAGCGTAGTGAGGGACGGCAGGAATGAGCAGTACTTC. This codes for CAGSVVRDGRNEQYF.

V is TRBV6-6 and J is TRBJ2-4; D tentatively fits TRBD1 or TRBD2 (5 bases each). Judging by the DNA end, TRBJ2-7 fits better; the J call may be wrong. This CDR3 has 14 residues. Germline CDR1 and CDR2: MNHNY and SVGAGI (reference sequence). The CDR3 protein is CASNDFGTTSEQYF. The CDR3 coding sequence is TGTGCCAGCAACGATTTTGGGACGACGAGCGAGCAGTACTTC.

The chain links TRBV20-1 to TRBJ2-5, with TRBD1 identical over 7 bases. The CDR3 length is 15 residues. Trimming cost V 5 bases and J 5 bases; bases outside gene matches: 14. Germline V gene lookup returns CDR1 DFQATT and CDR2 SNEGSKA (reference sequence). The CDR3 coding sequence is TGCAGTGCTGGGTTAAGACAGGGTTCTCTGGAGACCCAGTACTTC. It is translated as CSAGLRQGSLETQYF.

This clonotype was counted a few times. The CDR3 loop is CSARTATEAFF. CDR3 in DNA: TGCAGCGCCCGGACCGCCACTGAAGCTTTCTTT. V gene TRBV29-1 combines with J gene TRBJ1-1; D gene uncertain. The CDR3 spans 11 residues. The V end was cut by 7 bases, the J end by 4 bases, with 10 bases between. Germline V CDR1 and CDR2: SQVTM, ANQGSEA.

The chain has TRBV9 and TRBJ1-2, with TRBD1 identical over 8 bases. Germline V gene data show CDR1 as SGDLS and CDR2 as YYNGEE. Trimming cost V 6 bases and J 3 bases; bases outside gene matches: 10. The CDR3 is 15 amino acids. CDR3 DNA: TGTGCCAGCAATAAAAGGACAGGGCTCGACTATGGCTACACCTTC. This codes for CASNKRTGLDYGYTF.

The CDR3 loop reads CASSLEAYGYTF. CDR3 bases: TGTGCCAGCAGTTTGGAAGCCTATGGCTACACCTTC. V usage is TRBV12-3 or TRBV12-4 and J usage is TRBJ1-2; no firm D call. The V end was cut by 3 bases, the J end by 4 bases, with 6 bases between. The CDR3 totals 12 residues.

This rearrangement joins TRBV6-1 to TRBJ2-3; 7 bases are shared with TRBD2. This CDR3 spans 14 amino acids. V lost 4 bases, J lost 5 bases, and 6 bases stayed unmatched. Germline lookup yields CDR1 MNHNS and CDR2 SASEGT. The CDR3 nucleotides are TGTGCCAGCAGTGGAGGCGGGAGTCGAGATACGCAGTATTTT. Protein sequence: CASSGGGSRDTQYF.

The V and J genes are TRBV9 and TRBJ2-1; 7 nucleotides line up with TRBD2. Germline trimming cut 6 bases from V and 9 bases from J; bases unmatched to any gene: 15. From germline, CDR1 is SGDLS and CDR2 YYNGEE. The CDR3 is 15 amino acids. The CDR3 nucleotides read TGTGCCAGCACCCGCCCGGCGGGAGCGGTGACTGAGCAGTTCTTC. This translates into CASTRPAGAVTEQFF.

There are a few counts of this clonotype. The rearrangement links TRBV7-2 to TRBJ2-7; 7 positions agree with TRBD1. The CDR3 runs to 12 residues. Germline assignment: CDR1 SGHTA and CDR2 FQGNSA. V trimming: 4 bases; J trimming: 7 bases; junction bases outside the gene matches: 4. Here the CDR3 reads CASSYTGVEQYF. The DNA for the CDR3 is TGTGCCAGCAGCTATACAGGGGTTGAGCAGTACTTC.

The V and J genes are TRBV7-9 and TRBJ1-2; TRBD1 matches 7 bases. Germline lookup yields CDR1 SEHNR and CDR2 FQNEAQ (reference sequence). The V gene end was trimmed by 4 bases and the J gene end by 7 bases; junction bases not matched to a gene: 9. The CDR3 covers 14 residues. The CDR3 region is CASSYSTGRAGYTF. CDR3 DNA: TGTGCCAGCAGCTATTCGACAGGGAGGGCTGGCTACACCTTC.

The genes are TRBV27 and TRBJ1-5; D is possibly TRBD1 (6 bases). This CDR3 region has 15 residues. V dropped 0 bases and J dropped 7 bases, with 13 bases sitting between them. Germline V CDR1 and CDR2: MNHEY, SMNVEV (reference sequence). DNA for the CDR3: TGTGCCAGCAGTTTATCCAGGGGACGAGGCCAGCCCCAGCATTTT. It encodes CASSLSRGRGQPQHF.